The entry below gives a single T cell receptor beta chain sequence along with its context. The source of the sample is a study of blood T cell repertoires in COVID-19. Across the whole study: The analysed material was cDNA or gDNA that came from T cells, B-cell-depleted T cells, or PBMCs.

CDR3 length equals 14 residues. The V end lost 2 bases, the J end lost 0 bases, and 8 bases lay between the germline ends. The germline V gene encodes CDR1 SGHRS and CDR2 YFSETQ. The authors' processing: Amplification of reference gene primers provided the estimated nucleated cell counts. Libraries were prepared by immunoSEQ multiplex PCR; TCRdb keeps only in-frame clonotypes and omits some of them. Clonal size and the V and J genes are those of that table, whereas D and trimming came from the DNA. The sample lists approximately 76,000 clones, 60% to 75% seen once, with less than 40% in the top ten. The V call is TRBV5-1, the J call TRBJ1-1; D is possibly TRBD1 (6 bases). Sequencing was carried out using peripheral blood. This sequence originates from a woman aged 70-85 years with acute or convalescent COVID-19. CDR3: CASSFGQLNTEAFF. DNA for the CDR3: TGCGCCAGCAGCTTCGGACAGTTGAACACTGAAGCTTTCTTT.